The 29 T cell receptor beta chains given below trace back to one sample, sequenced in a study of regulatory T cells in long-lasting Graves disease. The sample's time point: newly diagnosed GD, antithyroid drugs for less than 3 months. Extracted RNA from PBMCs served as the source of the TCR library. iRepertoire HTBI primers and Arm-PCR of CDR3 regions built TCR beta libraries. TCRdb reanalysed the multiplex PCR reads using MiXCR and keeps one entry per CDR3 protein. The table includes approximately 480,000 distinct CDR3 sequences, around 15% detected once. These data are also associated with another study on T cells in Graves' hyperthyroidism and ophthalmopathy.

The source was peripheral blood mononuclear cells (PBMCs), collected at new diagnosis, from a patient treated with antithyroid drugs. These receptors were obtained from a man aged 40-49 years with Graves disease.

This clonotype was counted many times. The V and J genes are TRBV20-1 and TRBJ2-7; 9 positions match TRBD1. CDR1 DFQATT and CDR2 SNEGSKA come from the germline V gene (reference sequence). V was pared by 0 bases and J by 3 bases, with 6 bases of the junction left unmatched. This CDR3 is built from 15 residues. This CDR3 reads CSARDRDRAFYEQYF. As DNA, the CDR3 is TGCAGTGCTAGAGATCGGGACAGGGCGTTCTACGAGCAGTACTTC.

The chain is built from TRBV2 and TRBJ2-7; 13 bases map to TRBD2. The ends lost 7 bases at V and 0 bases at J; junction bases unmatched: 12. The CDR3 consists of 18 residues. Germline V gives CDR1 SNHLY, CDR2 FYNNEI. CDR3 in amino acids: CASTRTSGGTTNSYEQYF. The CDR3 DNA is TGTGCCAGCACCCGGACTAGCGGGGGAACTACCAACTCCTACGAGCAGTACTTC.

This clonotype was counted only a few times. This rearrangement joins TRBV19 to TRBJ2-2, with D unresolved. Trimming pared 5 bases from V and 4 bases from J, leaving 11 bases between. The germline CDR1 and CDR2 sequences are LNHDA and SQIVND (reference sequence). The CDR3 has 14 residues. CDR3 amino acids: CASSFQDPTGELFF. CDR3 nucleotide sequence: TGTGCCAGTAGTTTCCAGGACCCCACCGGGGAGCTGTTTTTT.

The chain carries TRBV7-9 and TRBJ2-7; 11 bases line up with TRBD2. The ends lost 5 bases at V and 3 bases at J; junction bases unmatched: 6. This CDR3 has 15 residues. CDR1 and CDR2 (germline): SEHNR, FQNEAQ (reference sequence). In nucleotides, the CDR3 is TGTGCCAGCAGCCCTCGACTAGCGGGACTCTACGAGCAGTACTTC. The encoded protein is CASSPRLAGLYEQYF. Full variable domain (rest looked up from reference TRBV7-9 and TRBJ2-7): DTGVSQNPRHKITKRGQNVTFRCDPISEHNRLYWYRQTLGQGPEFLTYFQNEAQLEKSRLLSDRFSAERPKGSFSTLEIQRTEQGDSAMYLCASSPRLAGLYEQYFGPGTRLTVT.

This clonotype turned up a few times. J is TRBJ2-7 and V is TRBV20-1; 9 positions agree with TRBD1. Per the germline V gene, CDR1 is DFQATT and CDR2 is SNEGSKA (reference sequence). The CDR3 consists of 15 residues. J was trimmed by 3 bases and V by 0 bases; bases with no gene match: 6. As DNA, the CDR3 is TGCAGTGCTAGAGATTTCCCGGACAGGGGCTACGAGCAGTACTTC. Its protein is CSARDFPDRGYEQYF.

This clonotype was seen repeatedly, ten times or more. The genes are TRBV2 and TRBJ2-2; a weak D match, TRBD1 (5 bases). There are 14 residues in the CDR3. V gave up 6 bases and J gave up 5 bases, with 13 bases separating them. Per germline, CDR1 SNHLY and CDR2 FYNNEI. The CDR3 DNA is TGTGCCAGCAGGGCCTCAGGGCGTACCGGGGAGCTGTTTTTT. Its protein product is CASRASGRTGELFF.

Remarks on this clonotype: A single base separates this from a much larger clone, so it may be a read error. The gene calls are TRBV6-1 and TRBJ2-7; TRBD2 aligns across 16 bases. This CDR3 region has 16 residues. Trimming at V came to 7 bases and at J to 6 bases, leaving 9 bases not matched to a gene. CDR1 is MNHNS, CDR2 SASEGT, per germline. In DNA, the CDR3 is TGTGCCAGCACTCCAGGGACTAGCGGGAGGGCCTTCGAGCAGTACTTC. It codes for CASTPGTSGRAFEQYF.

This sequence joins TRBV10-2 and TRBJ2-2, with D possibly matching TRBD2 (5 bases). This CDR3 has 15 amino acids. V dropped 2 bases and J dropped 7 bases, with 14 bases sitting between them. Germline V lookup: CDR1 WSHSY, CDR2 SAAADI. DNA of the CDR3: TGCGCCAGCAGTGAGACCTGGACTCAGAGCGGGGAGCTGTTTTTT. This gives the protein CASSETWTQSGELFF.

With regard to this clonotype: Being one base from a much bigger clone, this may be a read error. The rearrangement joins TRBV2 to TRBJ2-1; 7 bases line up with TRBD2. CDR1 and CDR2 from the germline V gene are SNHLY and FYNNEI. CDR3 size: 14 residues. Trimming took 5 bases from V and 10 from J; bases not matched to a gene: 11. The CDR3 spells CASSPGTNPYEQFF. In DNA, the CDR3 is TGTGCCAGCAGTCCCGGGACTAACCCCTACGAGCAGTTCTTC.

The gene calls are TRBV18 and TRBJ2-7, with unresolved D. CDR1 is KGHSH and CDR2 is LQKENI in the germline V gene. The CDR3 covers 13 residues. Trimming removed 2 bases at V and 5 bases at J, with 10 bases between. The CDR3 sequence is CASSPVQANEQYF. CDR3 bases: TGTGCCAGCTCACCAGTCCAGGCCAACGAGCAGTACTTC.

In the case of this clonotype: One base away lies a much larger clone, so this may be a sequencing read error. The chain combines TRBV5-1 with TRBJ1-1, with 7 bases identical to TRBD1. Germline CDR1 and CDR2: SGHRS and YFSETQ. The CDR3 runs 13 residues. CDR3 region: CVSSWDSKTEAFF. The DNA for the CDR3 is TGCGTCAGCAGCTGGGACAGTAAAACTGAAGCTTTCTTT.

As regards this clonotype: This is likely a read error, given that the CDR3 carries no conserved phenylalanine or tryptophan at its end. The J gene is TRBJ1-2, the V gene TRBV30; D ambiguous. Germline V gives CDR1 GTSNPN, CDR2 SVGIG (reference sequence). V was pared by 0 bases and J by 4 bases, with 12 bases between. The CDR3 extends over 14 amino acids. This CDR3 is CAWSVLRRSYGYTL. The CDR3 DNA reads TGTGCCTGGAGTGTATTGAGAAGGAGCTATGGCTACACCCTC.

This clonotype came up many times. This sequence joins TRBV28 and TRBJ1-2, with 9 nucleotides matching TRBD1. V dropped 2 bases and J dropped 4; count of bases not matched to a gene: 5. CDR1 is MDHEN and CDR2 is SYDVKM in the germline V gene. This CDR3 has 15 residues. CDR3 region: CASSLPPGQGYGYTF. In nucleotides, the CDR3 is TGTGCCAGCAGTTTACCACCGGGACAGGGCTATGGCTACACCTTC.

This clonotype was recorded at least ten times. The chain carries TRBV20-1 and TRBJ2-7; D is uncertain. The CDR3 contains 13 residues. Between the trimmed V and J ends, which lost 0 bases and 3 bases, there was a span of 9 bases. Germline V gene data show CDR1 as DFQATT and CDR2 as SNEGSKA (reference sequence). The CDR3 here is CSARDRHSYEQYF. CDR3 coding DNA: TGCAGTGCTAGAGATCGGCACAGCTACGAGCAGTACTTC.

The gene calls are TRBV3-1 and TRBJ2-4; a weak D match, TRBD2 (5 bases). From germline, CDR1 is LGHDT and CDR2 YNNKEL (reference sequence). The CDR3 has 17 amino acids. V was shortened by 1 base and J by 5 bases, with 18 bases between the two germline ends. The CDR3 nucleotides read TGTGCCAGCAGCCAAGTCTCACGAGGGCGCGGTCAAAACATTCAGTACTTC. This sequence encodes CASSQVSRGRGQNIQYF.

This clonotype was counted only a few times. The genes are TRBV7-3 and TRBJ2-1; 11 bases align to TRBD2. This CDR3 comprises 16 residues. CDR1 and CDR2 (germline): SGHTA, FQGTGA. The ends lost 5 bases at V and 11 bases at J; junction bases unmatched: 14. The CDR3 sequence: CASSPMTSGTPRKQFF. CDR3 in DNA: TGTGCCAGCAGCCCCATGACTAGCGGGACGCCCAGGAAGCAGTTCTTC. Looking up the rest from reference TRBV7-3 and TRBJ2-1 gives the full variable domain: GAGVSQTPSNKVTEKGKYVELRCDPISGHTALYWYRQSLGQGPEFLIYFQGTGAADDSGLPNDRFFAVRPEGSVSTLKIQRTERGDSAVYLCASSPMTSGTPRKQFFGPGTRLTVL.

In this sample, this clonotype turned up many times. V is TRBV7-9 and J is TRBJ2-1; D is ambiguous. The CDR3 sequence is 11 residues long. V was cut by 4 bases and J by 8 bases, with 6 bases left in between. Germline values: CDR1 SEHNR, CDR2 FQNEAQ (reference sequence). In DNA, the CDR3 is TGTGCCAGCAGCTCGTCGTATGAGCAGTTCTTC. It translates to CASSSSYEQFF.

This clonotype was seen repeatedly, ten times or more. This chain joins TRBV28 and TRBJ1-1; D unresolved. The V gene's germline CDR1 is MDHEN and CDR2 SYDVKM. The CDR3 length is 12 residues. V was cut by 6 bases and J by 2 bases, with 7 bases left in between. CDR3 nucleotides: TGTGCCAGCAGACGGGTAAACACTGAAGCTTTCTTT. Translation gives CASRRVNTEAFF.

This clonotype was picked up many times. The chain couples TRBV20-1 to TRBJ2-1; 7 nucleotides align to TRBD2. Germline V gene lookup returns CDR1 DFQATT and CDR2 SNEGSKA (reference sequence). The length of the CDR3 is 17 residues. Trimming took 5 bases from V and 4 from J; bases not matched to a gene: 17. The CDR3 bases are TGCAGTGCTGCAGAGGGGATAGGGTCGGGAGGTTACAATGAGCAGTTCTTC. This sequence encodes CSAAEGIGSGGYNEQFF.

The chain is built from TRBV6-2 or TRBV6-3 and TRBJ1-2; D possibly corresponds to TRBD1 (6 bases). Trimming left V 7 bases short and J 8 bases short, with 14 bases between. Germline V gives CDR1 MNHEY, CDR2 SVGEGT. This CDR3 is 12 amino acids long. Written as DNA, the CDR3 is TGTGCCAGCACAGGGATTCAGGGGGGCTACACCTTC. Protein sequence: CASTGIQGGYTF.

This clonotype was detected ten times or more. This chain connects TRBV3-1 to TRBJ1-5; the D is unclear. The CDR3 has 15 amino acids. In germline, CDR1 is LGHDT, CDR2 YNNKEL (reference sequence). Trimming removed 0 bases at V and 5 bases at J, with 11 bases between. CDR3 loop: CASSQDGGSYQPQHF. CDR3 in DNA: TGTGCCAGCAGCCAAGATGGAGGGAGCTATCAGCCCCAGCATTTT.

This clonotype was picked up one time. A much larger clone lies one base from this, so it may be a read error. The V gene is TRBV6-2 or TRBV6-3, the J gene TRBJ2-3; 7 positions agree with TRBD2. Germline V gene lookup returns CDR1 MNHEY and CDR2 SVGEGT. CDR3 length: 15 amino acids. The CDR3: CASSEIAGPTDTRYF. DNA for the CDR3: TGTGCCAGCAGTGAAATAGCGGGTCCCACAGATACGCGGTATTTT.

This clonotype has more than one count but fewer than ten. V is TRBV15 and J is TRBJ2-4; tentatively, D is TRBD2 (7 bases). This CDR3 has 16 amino acids. With 0 bases removed from V and 7 bases from J, the gap between germline ends came to 16 bases. Germline V gene sequence: CDR1 LNHNV, CDR2 YYDKDF (reference sequence). In DNA form, the CDR3 reads TGTGCCACCAGCAGAGATACGGGGGGCTCCCGGAACATTCAGTACTTC. Encoded protein: CATSRDTGGSRNIQYF.

In this sample, this clonotype turned up many times. This chain connects TRBV5-1 to TRBJ2-7; 10 bases fit TRBD2. The V and J ends lost 3 bases and 0 bases, in that order; junction bases with no gene match: 3. This CDR3 comprises 15 residues. The V gene's germline CDR1 is SGHRS and CDR2 YFSETQ. The CDR3 region is CASSSSGSPSYEQYF. Here the CDR3 DNA reads TGCGCCAGCAGCTCTAGCGGGAGTCCCTCCTACGAGCAGTACTTC.

The chain recombines TRBV5-1 with TRBJ2-7; D might be TRBD2 (5 bases). Per germline, CDR1 SGHRS and CDR2 YFSETQ. The CDR3 is made up of 14 amino acids. Trimming left V 5 bases short and J 2 bases short, with 14 bases between. The CDR3 sequence is CASSPTREPYEQYF. Here the CDR3 DNA reads TGCGCCAGCAGTCCAACCCGGGAACCCTACGAGCAGTACTTC.

In this sample, this clonotype turned up a few times. The rearrangement joins TRBV20-1 to TRBJ2-7, with D perhaps being TRBD1 or TRBD2 (5 bases each). Germline V CDR1 and CDR2: DFQATT, SNEGSKA (reference sequence). This CDR3 comprises 14 residues. The V end lost 1 base, the J end lost 0 bases, and 10 bases lay between the germline ends. The CDR3 nucleotides read TGCAGTGCTAGAGGTCGGGGCCACTCCTACGAGCAGTACTTC. Translation: CSARGRGHSYEQYF.

This clonotype was detected only a few times. The chain combines TRBV19 with TRBJ1-2, with D unresolved. Trimming took 4 bases from V and 1 from J, leaving 10 bases between them. The CDR3 is 14 residues long. Germline V gives CDR1 LNHDA, CDR2 SQIVND (reference sequence). CDR3 loop: CASSRNRFNYGYTF. The CDR3 DNA sequence: TGTGCCAGTAGTAGAAACAGATTTAACTATGGCTACACCTTC. Complete variable domain (other parts from reference TRBV19 and TRBJ1-2): DGGITQSPKYLFRKEGQNVTLSCEQNLNHDAMYWYRQDPGQGLRLIYYSQIVNDFQKGDIAEGYSVSREKKESFPLTVTSAQKNPTAFYLCASSRNRFNYGYTFGSGTRLTVV.

A note on this clonotype: It differs at one base from a far larger clone, so likely a read error. The DNA of the CDR3 is TGTGCCAGCCGAAGGGGGAGCGGGACGGCCACCGGGGAGCCGTTTTTT. It encodes CASRRGSGTATGEPFF. The gene calls are TRBV7-2 and TRBJ2-2, with TRBD2 as a possible D gene (7 bases). The CDR3 covers 16 residues. Germline CDR1 reads SGHTA; CDR2 reads FQGNSA.

The chain combines TRBV29-1 with TRBJ1-2, with D possibly matching TRBD1 (6 bases). V lost 7 bases and J lost 6, with 15 bases in between. The CDR3 is made up of 12 amino acids. Germline values: CDR1 SQVTM, CDR2 ANQGSEA. The CDR3 here is CSAGPGVDGYTF. In DNA, the CDR3 is TGCAGCGCCGGACCAGGGGTGGATGGCTACACCTTC. The variable domain in full, with the rest retrieved from reference TRBV29-1 and TRBJ1-2, is SAVISQKPSRDICQRGTSLTIQCQVDSQVTMMFWYRQQPGQSLTLIATANQGSEATYESGFVIDKFPISRPNLTFSTLTVSNMSPEDSSIYLCSAGPGVDGYTFGSGTRLTVV.